Described below is a single TCR beta chain sequence and its context. No antigen is known for it. This record belongs to a study of vaccination effects on CD4 cells after COVID-19. Assay: immunoSEQ multiplex PCR; the TCRdb copy retains only in-frame clones and omits some. This table holds roughly 46,000 clones, over 60% found once. CD4+ T cells specific for antigen were expanded with viral peptide pools by the ViraFEST assay before sequencing. Culturing for nine to ten days preceded CD4+ T cell isolation. Participants got two doses of BNT162b2 or mRNA-1273 vaccine. The sequenced sample was CD4+ T cells from PBMCs cultured with HCoV-OC43 spike peptides, obtained after COVID-19 vaccination. Subset: HCoV-OC43 spike overlapping peptide pool stimulation. The clonotype was recovered from a human donor who received a COVID-19 vaccine.

The CDR3 region has the DNA TGCGCCAGCAGCCAAGGTATCGCCAGGGGGCCTTCTAACTATGGCTACACCTTC. Protein sequence: CASSQGIARGPSNYGYTF. This chain connects TRBV4-1 to TRBJ1-2, with 8 nucleotides matching TRBD1. J gave up 0 bases and V 1 base, and 10 bases lay outside the gene matches. The CDR3 extends over 18 amino acids. The germline CDR1 and CDR2 sequences are MGHRA and YSYEKL.